These 26 T cell receptor beta chains were all obtained from the same sample, sequenced in a study of cytotoxic CD8 clonotypes in ibrutinib-treated CLL. This table comes from immunoSEQ multiplex PCR, and its TCRdb copy is limited to in-frame clones, with some not included. The profile shows 60,000 or so clones, around 60% of them singletons. The sample was PBMCs, taken after 12 months of ibrutinib treatment. Receptor source: a human donor with chronic lymphocytic leukemia.

The V gene is TRBV6-9, the J gene TRBJ1-2; no firm D call. The CDR3 has 11 amino acids. Germline values: CDR1 MNHGY, CDR2 SVAAGI. V lost 5 bases and J 7 bases, leaving 8 bases between the germline ends. Here the CDR3 reads CASSGRFGYTF. The CDR3 region has the DNA TGTGCCAGCAGTGGCCGGTTTGGCTACACCTTC.

The chain joins TRBV27 to TRBJ2-1; no reliable D call. V was trimmed by 0 bases and J by 0 bases, leaving 9 bases between them. The CDR3 spans 16 residues. Germline-derived CDR1 and CDR2 are MNHEY and SMNVEV (reference sequence). The CDR3 loop reads CASSLSITDSYNEQFF. The CDR3 nucleotides read TGTGCCAGCAGTTTATCGATAACGGACTCCTACAATGAGCAGTTCTTC.

The chain's CDR3 is CATSSRGSYNSPLHF. The DNA of the CDR3 is TGTGCCACCAGCAGCAGGGGGTCCTATAATTCACCCCTCCACTTT. The rearrangement uses TRBV15 and TRBJ1-6, with 7 bases that match TRBD1. Trimming took 3 bases from V and 1 from J; bases not matched to a gene: 0. The CDR3 loop spans 15 amino acids. Germline CDR1 reads LNHNV; CDR2 reads YYDKDF (reference sequence).

This clone came up many times. This chain's CDR3 is CASSFGDIHFNGAFF. CDR3 sequence (DNA): TGTGCCAGCAGCTTCGGGGACATCCACTTTAACGGAGCTTTCTTT. V usage is TRBV7-9 and J usage is TRBJ1-1, with a possible D match to TRBD1 (6 bases). Trimming stripped 3 bases from V and 10 bases from J, with 21 bases between. This CDR3 is built from 15 residues. Germline V lookup: CDR1 SEHNR, CDR2 FQNEAQ (reference sequence).

V usage is TRBV27 and J usage is TRBJ1-6, with D unclear. Trimming took 7 bases from V and 0 from J, leaving 1 base between them. Germline-derived CDR1 and CDR2 are MNHEY and SMNVEV (reference sequence). CDR3 length: 12 residues. In nucleotides, the CDR3 is TGTGCCAGCACCTCCTATAATTCACCCCTCCACTTT. Translation gives CASTSYNSPLHF.

This clone has at least ten counts. The CDR3 here is CASRILQGRETQYF. CDR3 in DNA: TGCGCCAGCAGAATTTTGCAGGGGCGAGAGACCCAGTACTTC. This rearrangement joins TRBV5-1 to TRBJ2-5; tentative D call: TRBD1 (6 bases). Trimming removed 5 bases at V and 4 bases at J, with 15 bases between. CDR1 and CDR2 (germline): SGHRS, YFSETQ. CDR3 size: 14 residues.

This clone appeared once. The chain employs TRBV19 and TRBJ1-2; D gene unclear. The germline CDR1 and CDR2 sequences are LNHDA and SQIVND (reference sequence). V was trimmed by 5 bases and J by 0 bases, leaving 10 bases between them. This CDR3 spans 14 amino acids. DNA for the CDR3: TGTGCCAGTAGTCCGCAGCCTTCTAACTATGGCTACACCTTC. Residues: CASSPQPSNYGYTF.

The chain recombines TRBV10-3 with TRBJ2-5, with D hard to call. CDR1 ENHRY and CDR2 SYGVKD come from the germline V gene. Between the trimmed V and J ends, which lost 7 bases and 5 bases, there was a span of 14 bases. The CDR3 is made up of 13 amino acids. The CDR3 spells CAITRKLGETQYF. CDR3 sequence (DNA): TGTGCCATCACAAGAAAGTTAGGGGAGACCCAGTACTTC.

The table lists this clone with a count of one. The chain combines TRBV27 with TRBJ1-2; no clear D gene. In germline, CDR1 is MNHEY, CDR2 SMNVEV (reference sequence). This CDR3 has 14 residues. V lost 3 bases to trimming and J lost 4 bases, with 12 bases between them. CDR3 residues: CASSFSTKGYGYTF. CDR3 in DNA: TGTGCCAGCAGTTTTTCCACGAAAGGCTATGGCTACACCTTC.

V usage is TRBV19 and J usage is TRBJ2-3, with 8 nucleotides matching TRBD1. CDR1 is LNHDA and CDR2 is SQIVND in the germline V gene (reference sequence). The CDR3 is 14 amino acids. The V gene end was trimmed by 10 bases and the J gene end by 7 bases; junction bases not matched to a gene: 13. CDR3 nucleotide sequence: TGTGCCACCTCGACAGGGGCGAGCCCCCATACGCAGTATTTT. Translated: CATSTGASPHTQYF.

CDR3 DNA: TGTGCCAGCAGTTTGAAGCGGGGGATTTGGAATGAGCAGTTCTTC. Translating it yields CASSLKRGIWNEQFF. The chain has TRBV28 and TRBJ2-1; TRBD2 agrees at 8 bases. Trimming took 3 bases from V and 7 from J; bases not matched to a gene: 8. Germline V CDR1 and CDR2: MDHEN, SYDVKM. The CDR3 covers 15 residues.

This rearrangement joins TRBV5-4 to TRBJ2-7; unclear D gene. Germline V gene lookup returns CDR1 SGHNT and CDR2 YYREEE (reference sequence). There are 15 residues in the CDR3. V was pared by 4 bases and J by 1 base, with 15 bases between. The CDR3 protein is CASSTIVGRSYEQYF. The CDR3 DNA reads TGTGCCAGCAGCACAATCGTAGGACGTTCCTACGAGCAGTACTTC.

J is TRBJ1-1 and V is TRBV19; D is undetermined. The V end was cut by 4 bases, the J end by 8 bases, with 14 bases between. Germline assignment: CDR1 LNHDA and CDR2 SQIVND (reference sequence). There are 13 residues in the CDR3. CDR3 nucleotide sequence: TGTGCCAGTAGTAACGACCCTGTGATAGAAGCTTTCTTT. Translation: CASSNDPVIEAFF.

This clone was recorded a few times. V is TRBV6-4 and J is TRBJ2-3, with TRBD2 matching 10 bases. Per germline, CDR1 MRHNA and CDR2 SNTAGT. The CDR3 length is 14 residues. J was trimmed by 8 bases and V by 4 bases; bases with no gene match: 6. The CDR3 region is CASSVDLAGATQYF. The CDR3 nucleotides are TGTGCCAGCAGTGTCGATCTAGCGGGAGCTACGCAGTATTTT.

A note on this clone: Sequence at one end of the junction differs from germline and may be a read error. The chain couples TRBV14 to TRBJ2-7; D ambiguous. The CDR3 length is 11 residues. Germline V gene lookup returns CDR1 SGHDN and CDR2 FVKESK. The CDR3 region is CASSQGYQQYF. In DNA form, the CDR3 reads TGTGCCAGCAGTCAAGGGTACCAGCAGTACTTC. The whole variable domain, filled in from reference TRBV14 and TRBJ2-7, reads EAGVTQFPSHSVIEKGQTVTLRCDPISGHDNLYWYRRVMGKEIKFLLHFVKESKQDESGMPNNRFLAERTGGTYSTLKVQPAELEDSGVYFCASSQGYQQYFGPGTRLTVT.

The genes are TRBV5-6 and TRBJ1-1; D unresolved. The CDR3 extends over 12 amino acids. Trimming took 2 bases from V and 7 from J, leaving 9 bases between them. Germline V gene data show CDR1 as SGHDT and CDR2 as YYEEEE. The CDR3 coding sequence is TGTGCCAGCAGCTTAGACTGGGGTGAAGCTTTCTTT. Its translation: CASSLDWGEAFF.

This clone was seen a few times. This sequence joins TRBV9 and TRBJ2-7; D ambiguous. V dropped 3 bases and J dropped 3 bases, with 19 bases sitting between them. From germline, CDR1 is SGDLS and CDR2 YYNGEE. This CDR3 region has 16 residues. The CDR3 DNA reads as TGTGCCAGCAGCGCCCGGGCACACAGCAGCGACTACGAGCAGTACTTC. Protein product: CASSARAHSSDYEQYF. The entire variable domain, with the rest obtained from reference TRBV9 and TRBJ2-7, is as follows: DSGVTQTPKHLITATGQRVTLRCSPRSGDLSVYWYQQSLDQGLQFLIQYYNGEERAKGNILERFSAQQFPDLHSELNLSSLELGDSALYFCASSARAHSSDYEQYFGPGTRLTVT.

V and J are TRBV29-1 and TRBJ2-3, with a weak D call TRBD1 (5 bases). This CDR3 region has 13 residues. Trimming cost V 2 bases and J 0 bases, with 6 bases left between them. CDR1 is SQVTM and CDR2 is ANQGSEA in the germline V gene. The CDR3 sequence: CSVENRSTDTQYF. CDR3 sequence (DNA): TGCAGCGTTGAAAACAGGAGCACAGATACGCAGTATTTT.

The chain recombines TRBV7-2 with TRBJ2-7, with no clear D. CDR3 size: 14 residues. The germline V and J ends were trimmed by 3 bases and 2 bases, with 11 bases remaining between them. Germline V gene sequence: CDR1 SGHTA, CDR2 FQGNSA. Written as DNA, the CDR3 is TGTGCCAGCAGCTTGGATGCAGGAACCTACGAGCAGTACGTC. As protein: CASSLDAGTYEQYV.

This rearrangement joins TRBV19 to TRBJ2-1; D is ambiguous. CDR3 size: 14 residues. The germline gives CDR1 LNHDA, CDR2 SQIVND (reference sequence). V lost 3 bases and J lost 8, with 14 bases in between. CDR3 loop: CASSIMRQVDEQFF. As DNA, the CDR3 is TGTGCCAGTAGTATTATGCGGCAAGTTGATGAGCAGTTCTTC.

This clone was counted only a few times. The chain has TRBV5-6 and TRBJ1-2; a possible D gene is TRBD1 (6 bases). The V end lost 4 bases, the J end lost 2 bases, and 15 bases lay between the germline ends. The CDR3 extends over 15 amino acids. The germline V gene has CDR1 SGHDT and CDR2 YYEEEE. The CDR3 nucleotides read TGTGCCAGCAGCCTTACCGGACAGCTCAACTATGGCTACACCTTC. Translating gives CASSLTGQLNYGYTF. The full variable domain, its missing parts supplied by reference TRBV5-6 and TRBJ1-2, is DAGVTQSPTHLIKTRGQQVTLRCSPKSGHDTVSWYQQALGQGPQFIFQYYEEEERQRGNFPDRFSGHQFPNYSSELNVNALLLGDSALYLCASSLTGQLNYGYTFGSGTRLTVV.

This clone has a handful of counts. The rearrangement links TRBV5-1 to TRBJ2-2, with no clear D. CDR3 length: 14 residues. Trimming cost V 2 bases and J 1 base, with 6 bases left between them. Germline CDR1 and CDR2: SGHRS and YFSETQ. CDR3 nucleotides: TGCGCCAGCAGCTTCGGAAGGAACACCGGGGAGCTGTTTTTT. Its translation: CASSFGRNTGELFF.

This clone was seen repeatedly, ten times or more. The rearrangement joins TRBV5-4 to TRBJ1-6; perhaps TRBD1 as D (6 bases). CDR3 length: 14 amino acids. V was pared by 0 bases and J by 11 bases, with 12 bases between. Germline loops: CDR1 SGHNT, CDR2 YYREEE (reference sequence). The CDR3 sequence: CASSLVGQTAPLHF. As DNA, the CDR3 is TGTGCCAGCAGCTTGGTAGGACAGACGGCACCCCTCCACTTT.

Only a few counts were recorded for this clone. The J gene is TRBJ1-2, the V gene TRBV4-2, with 8 bases fitting TRBD1. The germline gives CDR1 LGHNA, CDR2 YNFKEQ. The CDR3 loop spans 17 amino acids. V dropped 2 bases and J dropped 2; count of bases not matched to a gene: 10. The CDR3 protein is CASSQPGGRGQNYGYTF. In DNA, the CDR3 is TGTGCCAGCAGCCAACCCGGAGGCAGGGGGCAGAACTATGGCTACACCTTC.

V and J are TRBV5-1 and TRBJ1-3, with D unclear. CDR1 SGHRS and CDR2 YFSETQ come from the germline V gene. This CDR3 has 14 amino acids. The V gene lost 0 bases and the J gene lost 4 bases, with 8 bases spanning the gap. The CDR3 is CASSLDNSGNTIYF. The CDR3 DNA follows: TGCGCCAGCAGCTTGGATAATTCAGGAAACACCATATATTTT.

J is TRBJ1-5 and V is TRBV6-5, with no clear D. V was pared by 6 bases and J by 3 bases, with 12 bases between. The CDR3 has 14 residues. Looked up from germline, CDR1 is MNHEY and CDR2 is SVGAGI. CDR3 sequence reads: CASSPGLYNQPQHF. The CDR3 DNA reads TGTGCCAGCAGCCCAGGACTCTACAATCAGCCCCAGCATTTT.